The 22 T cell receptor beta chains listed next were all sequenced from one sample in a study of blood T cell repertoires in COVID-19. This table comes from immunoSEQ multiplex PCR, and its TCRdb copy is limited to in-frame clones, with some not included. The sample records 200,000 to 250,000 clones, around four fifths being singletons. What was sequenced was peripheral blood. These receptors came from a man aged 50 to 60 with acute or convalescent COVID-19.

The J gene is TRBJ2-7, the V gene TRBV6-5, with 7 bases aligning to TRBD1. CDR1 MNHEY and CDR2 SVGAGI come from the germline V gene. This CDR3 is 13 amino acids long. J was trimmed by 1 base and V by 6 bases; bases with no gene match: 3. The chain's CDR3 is CASRGQSSYEQYF. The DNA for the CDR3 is TGTGCCAGCAGGGGACAGAGTTCCTACGAGCAGTACTTC.

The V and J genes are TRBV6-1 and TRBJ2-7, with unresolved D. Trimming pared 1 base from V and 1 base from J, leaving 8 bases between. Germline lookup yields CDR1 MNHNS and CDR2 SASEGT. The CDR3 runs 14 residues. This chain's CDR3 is CASSEEPRSYEQYF. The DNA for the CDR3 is TGTGCCAGCAGTGAAGAGCCACGATCCTACGAGCAGTACTTC.

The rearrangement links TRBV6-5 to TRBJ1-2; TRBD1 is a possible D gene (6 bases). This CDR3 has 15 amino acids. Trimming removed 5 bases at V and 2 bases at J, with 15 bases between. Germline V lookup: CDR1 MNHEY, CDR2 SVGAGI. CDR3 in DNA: TGTGCCAGCAGTACCCACAGGGCTGTAAACTATGGCTACACCTTC. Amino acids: CASSTHRAVNYGYTF.

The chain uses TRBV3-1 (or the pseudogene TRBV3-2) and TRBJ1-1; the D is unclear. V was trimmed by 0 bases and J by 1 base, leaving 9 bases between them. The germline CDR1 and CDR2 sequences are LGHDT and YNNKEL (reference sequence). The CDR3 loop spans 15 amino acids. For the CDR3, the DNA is TGTGCCAGCAGCCAAGAGGCAGGATGGAACACTGAAGCTTTCTTT. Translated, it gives CASSQEAGWNTEAFF.

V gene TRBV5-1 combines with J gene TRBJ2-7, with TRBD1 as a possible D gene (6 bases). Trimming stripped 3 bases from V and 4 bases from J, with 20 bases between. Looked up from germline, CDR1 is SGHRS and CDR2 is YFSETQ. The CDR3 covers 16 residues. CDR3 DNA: TGCGCCAGCAGCTGGTTGCCACCGGGACAATCGTACGAGCAGTACTTC. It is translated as CASSWLPPGQSYEQYF.

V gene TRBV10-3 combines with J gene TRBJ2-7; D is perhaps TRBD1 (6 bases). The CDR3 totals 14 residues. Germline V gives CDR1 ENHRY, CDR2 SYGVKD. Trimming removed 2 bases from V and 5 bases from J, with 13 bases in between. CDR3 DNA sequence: TGTGCCATCAGTGAGAACAGGGATCTCCACGAGCAGTACTTC. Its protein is CAISENRDLHEQYF.

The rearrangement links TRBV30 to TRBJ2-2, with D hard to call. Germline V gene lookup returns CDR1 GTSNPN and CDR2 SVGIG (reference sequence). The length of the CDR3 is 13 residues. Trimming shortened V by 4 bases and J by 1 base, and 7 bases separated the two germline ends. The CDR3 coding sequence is TGTGCCTGGACGAACAGGAACACCGGGGAGCTGTTTTTT. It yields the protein CAWTNRNTGELFF.

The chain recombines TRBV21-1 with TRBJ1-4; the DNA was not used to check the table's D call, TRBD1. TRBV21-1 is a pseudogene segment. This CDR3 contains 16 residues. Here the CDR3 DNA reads TGTGCCAGCAGCACCTTAAGGACAGGGGGGAATGAAAAACTGTTTTTT. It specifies CASSTLRTGGNEKLFF.

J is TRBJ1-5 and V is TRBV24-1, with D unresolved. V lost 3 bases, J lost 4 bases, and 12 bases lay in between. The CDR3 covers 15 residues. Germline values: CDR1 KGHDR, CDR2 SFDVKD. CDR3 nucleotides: TGTGCCACCAGTGATCCAGGACGGGGAAATCAGCCCCAGCATTTT. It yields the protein CATSDPGRGNQPQHF.

DNA for the CDR3: TGCGCCAGCAGCTGGACAGTTAACTATGGCTACACCTTC. Residues: CASSWTVNYGYTF. The genes are TRBV5-1 and TRBJ1-2, with D maybe TRBD1 (6 bases). The V gene's germline CDR1 is SGHRS and CDR2 YFSETQ. The V gene lost 3 bases and the J gene lost 1 base, with 7 bases spanning the gap. The CDR3 totals 13 residues.

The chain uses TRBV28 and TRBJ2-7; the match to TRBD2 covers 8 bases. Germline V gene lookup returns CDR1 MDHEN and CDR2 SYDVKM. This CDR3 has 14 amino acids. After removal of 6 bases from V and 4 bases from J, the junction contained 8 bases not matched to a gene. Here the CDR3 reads CASRTGTSSYEQYF. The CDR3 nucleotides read TGTGCCAGCAGAACCGGGACTAGTAGTTACGAGCAGTACTTC.

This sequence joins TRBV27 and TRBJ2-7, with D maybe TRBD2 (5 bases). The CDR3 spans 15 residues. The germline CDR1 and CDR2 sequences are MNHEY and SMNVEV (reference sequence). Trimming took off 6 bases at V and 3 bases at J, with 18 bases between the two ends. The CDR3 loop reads CASRPGTGGYYEQYF. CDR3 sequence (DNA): TGTGCCAGCAGACCCGGCACCGGAGGTTACTACGAGCAGTACTTC.

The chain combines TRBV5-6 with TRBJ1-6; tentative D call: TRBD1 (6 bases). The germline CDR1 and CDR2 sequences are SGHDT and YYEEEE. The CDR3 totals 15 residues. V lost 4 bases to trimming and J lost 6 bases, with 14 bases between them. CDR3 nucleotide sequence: TGTGCCAGCAGCCCGCAGGGGAATGGTAATTCACCCCTCCACTTT. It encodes CASSPQGNGNSPLHF.

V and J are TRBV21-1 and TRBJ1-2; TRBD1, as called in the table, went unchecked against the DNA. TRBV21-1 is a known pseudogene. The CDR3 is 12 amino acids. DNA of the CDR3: TGTGCCAGGTATTGCCCAGGCTATGGCTACACCTTC. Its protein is CARYCPGYGYTF.

This CDR3 is CASSEGQNNQPQHF. For the CDR3, the DNA is TGTGCCAGCAGTGAGGGACAGAACAATCAGCCCCAGCATTTT. The chain is built from TRBV27 and TRBJ1-5; 7 positions match TRBD1. Trimming at V came to 5 bases and at J to 3 bases, leaving 4 bases not matched to a gene. CDR1 is MNHEY and CDR2 is SMNVEV in the germline V gene (reference sequence). This CDR3 spans 14 amino acids.

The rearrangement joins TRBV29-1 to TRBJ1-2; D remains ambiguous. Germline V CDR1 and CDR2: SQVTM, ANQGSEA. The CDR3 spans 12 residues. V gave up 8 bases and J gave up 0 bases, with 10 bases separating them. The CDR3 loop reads CSLGGANYGYTF. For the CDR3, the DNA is TGCAGCTTGGGAGGCGCTAACTATGGCTACACCTTC.

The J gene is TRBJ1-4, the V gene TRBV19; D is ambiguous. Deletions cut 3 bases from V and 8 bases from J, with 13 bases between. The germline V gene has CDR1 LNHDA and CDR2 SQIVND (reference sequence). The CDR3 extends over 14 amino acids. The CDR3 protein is CASSILEGNEKLFF. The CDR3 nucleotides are TGTGCCAGTAGTATCTTAGAGGGCAACGAAAAACTGTTTTTT.

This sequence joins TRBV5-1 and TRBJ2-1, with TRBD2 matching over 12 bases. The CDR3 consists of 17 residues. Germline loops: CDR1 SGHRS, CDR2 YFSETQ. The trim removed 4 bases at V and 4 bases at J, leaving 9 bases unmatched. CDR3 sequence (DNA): TGCGCCAGCAGCCATCATACCGGGACTAGCGGGTACAATGAGCAGTTCTTC. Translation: CASSHHTGTSGYNEQFF.

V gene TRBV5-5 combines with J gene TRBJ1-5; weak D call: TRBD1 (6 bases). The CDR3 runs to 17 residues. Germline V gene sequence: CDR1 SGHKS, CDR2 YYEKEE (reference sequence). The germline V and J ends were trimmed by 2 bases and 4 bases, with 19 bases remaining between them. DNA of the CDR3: TGTGCCAGCAGCTTTTTGGGGGCTAACAACGCAAATCAGCCCCAGCATTTT. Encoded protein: CASSFLGANNANQPQHF.

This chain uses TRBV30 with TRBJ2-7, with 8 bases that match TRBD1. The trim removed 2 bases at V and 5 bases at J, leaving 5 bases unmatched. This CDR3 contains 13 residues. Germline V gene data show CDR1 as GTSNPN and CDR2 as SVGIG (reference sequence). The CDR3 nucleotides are TGTGCCTGGAGTTCTGGGACAGGCCACGAGCAGTACTTC. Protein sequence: CAWSSGTGHEQYF. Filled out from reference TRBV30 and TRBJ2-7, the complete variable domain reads SQTIHQWPATLVQPVGSPLSLECTVEGTSNPNLYWYRQAAGRGLQLLFYSVGIGQISSEVPQNLSASRPQDRQFILSSKKLLLSDSGFYLCAWSSGTGHEQYFGPGTRLTVT.

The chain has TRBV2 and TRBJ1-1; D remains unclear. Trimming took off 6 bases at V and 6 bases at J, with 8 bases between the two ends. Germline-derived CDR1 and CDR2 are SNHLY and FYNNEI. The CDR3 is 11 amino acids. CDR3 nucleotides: TGTGCCAGCAGGGGAGGGCCTGAAGCTTTCTTT. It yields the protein CASRGGPEAFF. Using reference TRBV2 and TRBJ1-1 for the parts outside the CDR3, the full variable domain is EPEVTQTPSHQVTQMGQEVILRCVPISNHLYFYWYRQILGQKVEFLVSFYNNEISEKSEIFDDQFSVERPDGSNFTLKIRSTKLEDSAMYFCASRGGPEAFFGQGTRLTVV.

The CDR3 here is CASSGGDNPYEQYF. CDR3 coding DNA: TGTGCCAGCTCCGGGGGGGACAATCCCTACGAGCAGTACTTC. The V call is TRBV18, the J call TRBJ2-7; TRBD2 matches 8 bases. With V trimmed by 6 bases and J by 2 bases, 6 bases remained unmatched. In germline, CDR1 is KGHSH, CDR2 LQKENI. The CDR3 totals 14 residues.